The clone carrying this T cell receptor beta chain was seen once. The data were obtained in a study of blood T cell repertoires in COVID-19. Study context: From the United States, Italy and Spain came samples of acute and convalescent COVID-19.

In the study's own analysis: It was from reference gene primer amplification that nucleated cell counts were estimated. Profiled with immunoSEQ multiplex PCR; TCRdb holds only in-frame clones, not every one. The V and J calls and the clone size are those of that table, but D and trimming were determined from the DNA. This table has roughly 60,000 clones, around nine tenths appearing once. Germline trimming cut 2 bases from V and 4 bases from J; bases unmatched to any gene: 11. The CDR3 totals 16 residues. Germline CDR1 and CDR2: MNHNY and SVGAGI (reference sequence). The sequence derives from a man aged 55 to 70 with active COVID-19. The rearrangement joins TRBV6-6 to TRBJ2-7, with 7 positions matching TRBD1. Sequenced: peripheral blood. The CDR3: CASSYHRSGTEYEQYF. CDR3 bases: TGTGCCAGCAGTTACCACCGATCGGGGACAGAGTACGAGCAGTACTTC.